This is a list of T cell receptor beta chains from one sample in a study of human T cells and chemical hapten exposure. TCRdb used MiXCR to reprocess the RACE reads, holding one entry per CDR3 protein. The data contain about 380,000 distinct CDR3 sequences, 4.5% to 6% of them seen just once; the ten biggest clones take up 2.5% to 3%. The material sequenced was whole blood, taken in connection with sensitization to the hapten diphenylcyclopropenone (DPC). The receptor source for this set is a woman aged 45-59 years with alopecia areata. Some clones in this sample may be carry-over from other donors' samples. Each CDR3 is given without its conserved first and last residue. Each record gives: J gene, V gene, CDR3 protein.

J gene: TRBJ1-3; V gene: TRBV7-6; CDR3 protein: ASSLQGQGAAYGNTIY
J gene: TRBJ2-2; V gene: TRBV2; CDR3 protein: ASSLAASGTGELF
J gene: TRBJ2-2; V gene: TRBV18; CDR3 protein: ASSPLGHPNTGELF
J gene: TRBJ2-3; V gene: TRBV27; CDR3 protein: ASTRWTGGEAGGGISTDTQY
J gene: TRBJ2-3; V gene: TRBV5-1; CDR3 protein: ASSLAESDTQY
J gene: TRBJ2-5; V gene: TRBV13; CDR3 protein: ASSLAALREETQY
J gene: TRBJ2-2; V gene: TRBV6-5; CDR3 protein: ASRRQTSTGELF
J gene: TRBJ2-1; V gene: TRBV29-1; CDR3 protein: SVEARGSYNEQF
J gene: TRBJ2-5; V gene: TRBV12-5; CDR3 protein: ASGFGVQETQY
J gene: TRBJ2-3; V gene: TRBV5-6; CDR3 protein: ASSFGEGADTQY
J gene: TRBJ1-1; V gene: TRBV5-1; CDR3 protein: ASSPSRQGTEAF
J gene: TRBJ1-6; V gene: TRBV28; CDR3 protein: ASSGRGLNSPLH
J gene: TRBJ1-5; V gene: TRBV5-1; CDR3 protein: ASSHGAPNEPQH
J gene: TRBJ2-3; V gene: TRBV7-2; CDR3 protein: ASSLTRGTGPIVTQY
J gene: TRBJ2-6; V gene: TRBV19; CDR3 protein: ASSAGEAVGANVLT
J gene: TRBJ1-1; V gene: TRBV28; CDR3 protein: ASSFEGQVTEAF
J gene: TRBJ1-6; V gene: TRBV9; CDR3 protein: ASSVETGANSPLH
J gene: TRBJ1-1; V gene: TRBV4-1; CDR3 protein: ASSLQRRDTEAF
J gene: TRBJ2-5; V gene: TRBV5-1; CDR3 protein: ASSPGGTIETQY
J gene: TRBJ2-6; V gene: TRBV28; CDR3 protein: ASSLRGSTGANVLT
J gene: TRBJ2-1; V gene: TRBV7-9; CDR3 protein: ASSPPVNEQF
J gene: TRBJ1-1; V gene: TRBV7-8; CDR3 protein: ASTIVVGRLVTPNTEAF
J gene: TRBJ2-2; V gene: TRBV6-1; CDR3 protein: ASSKGGSLVTGELF
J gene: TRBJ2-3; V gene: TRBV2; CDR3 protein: AYRGTGTDTQY
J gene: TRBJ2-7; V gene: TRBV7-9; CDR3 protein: ASRPSGSHEQY
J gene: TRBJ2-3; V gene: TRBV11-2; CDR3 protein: ASSWRGRRGTDTQY
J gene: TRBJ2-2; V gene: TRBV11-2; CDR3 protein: ASKKDITGELF
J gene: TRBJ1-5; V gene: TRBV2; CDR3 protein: ASSGGSQGGQPQH
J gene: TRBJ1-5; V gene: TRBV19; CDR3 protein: ASSIQVFKSAQH
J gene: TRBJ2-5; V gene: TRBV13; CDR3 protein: ASSTEGSQTQY
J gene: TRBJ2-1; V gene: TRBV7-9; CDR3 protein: ASSLEGPPRA
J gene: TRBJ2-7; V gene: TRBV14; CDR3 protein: ASSQETGIREQY
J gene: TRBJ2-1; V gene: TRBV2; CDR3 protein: ASSAAMGDEQF
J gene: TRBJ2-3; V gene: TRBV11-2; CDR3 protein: ASSLESAGMQY
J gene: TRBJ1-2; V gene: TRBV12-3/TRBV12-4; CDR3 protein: ASSLETGRSYGYT
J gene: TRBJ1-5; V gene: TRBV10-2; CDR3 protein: ASSQGTNQPQH
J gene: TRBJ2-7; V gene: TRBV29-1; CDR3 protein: SATRTGAYEQY
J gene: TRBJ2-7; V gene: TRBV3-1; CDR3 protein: ASSQAGTPVAEQY
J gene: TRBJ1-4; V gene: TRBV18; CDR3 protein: ASSPYNRGGEKLF
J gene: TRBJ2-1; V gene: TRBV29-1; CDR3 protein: SMSGGYNEQF
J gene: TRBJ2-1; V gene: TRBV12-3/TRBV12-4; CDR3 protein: ASRGLLGQHYEQF
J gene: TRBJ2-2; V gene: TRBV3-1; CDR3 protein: ASSSTGSGELF
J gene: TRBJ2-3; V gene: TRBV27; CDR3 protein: ASKFSGGPDTQY